The T cell receptor (beta chain) under discussion was sequenced for a study of T cell repertoires in cytomegalovirus infection. Study overall: Both a matching HLA type and CMV infection were indicated by public TCR beta signatures.

Whole-study results and caveats: There were HLA-C-restricted CMV-specific TCR beta clonotypes dominating the ex vivo response. The cumulative frequency of public TCR beta families distinguished individuals who carried CMV together with the relevant HLA.

This CDR3 has 15 residues. V lost 5 bases to trimming and J lost 0 bases, with 11 bases between them. Per the germline V gene, CDR1 is SGHNT and CDR2 is YENEEA. TCRdb processed the reads anew with MiXCR; each CDR3 protein has one entry. Counted here are 380,000 or so distinct CDR3 sequences, about 32% occurring once; the ten biggest clones make up approximately 13%. Notes on this clonotype: The antigen is unknown.

The sequence came from a human donor in good health (CMV status not recorded). Some clones in this sample may be carry-over from other donors' samples. V and J are TRBV11-3 and TRBJ2-1; tentative D call: TRBD1 (6 bases). The sample here was cultured PBMCs, taken from culture after CMV antigen stimulation. The chain's CDR3 is CASSGPRGSYNEQFF. CDR3 in DNA: TGTGCCAGCAGCGGGCCCAGGGGCTCCTACAATGAGCAGTTCTTC. The complete variable domain, with remaining parts taken from reference TRBV11-3 and TRBJ2-1, reads EAGVVQSPRYKIIEKKQPVAFWCNPISGHNTLYWYLQNLGQGPELLIRYENEEAVDDSQLPKDRFSAERLKGVDSTLKIQPAELGDSAVYLCASSGPRGSYNEQFFGPGTRLTVL.